This T cell receptor (beta chain) appears in the sequencing data of a study of control samples from healthy donors and cancer patients. Germline V gives CDR1 MDHEN, CDR2 SYDVKM. Between the trimmed V and J ends, which lost 1 base and 0 bases, there was a span of 6 bases. This CDR3 comprises 14 residues. Profiling relied on immunoSEQ multiplex PCR, and the TCRdb table lists in-frame clones only, not all of them. Among 200,000 or so clones listed, roughly 94% were seen once. Material for sequencing was blood. This TCR was sampled from a man between 50 and 59 years old in good health. The J gene is TRBJ1-1, the V gene TRBV28; D not certain. CDR3 in DNA: TGTGCCAGCAGTTTATTAAGGATGAACACTGAAGCTTTCTTT. This sequence encodes CASSLLRMNTEAFF.